The source of this T cell receptor beta chain is a study of blood T cell repertoires in COVID-19. About the research overall: Collection of acute and convalescent COVID-19 samples took place in the United States, Italy and Spain. PBMCs, B-cell-depleted T cells, or T cells were the source of the cDNA or gDNA that made up the material.

Original methodology: Amplification of reference gene primers was used by the study to estimate nucleated cell counts. Profiling relied on immunoSEQ multiplex PCR, and the TCRdb table lists in-frame clones only, not all of them. V and J calls and clone size come straight from that table; D and trimming were deduced from the DNA. The top ten clones hold about 12% of a sample with around 200,000 clones, 70% to 90% of them seen once. Germline-derived CDR1 and CDR2 are LNHDA and SQIVND (reference sequence). The CDR3 is 16 residues long. The V and J ends lost 4 bases and 2 bases respectively, with 15 bases between them.

The sequence came from a woman aged 18-30 years who had recovered from COVID-19. Sequencing used peripheral blood. The chain combines TRBV19 with TRBJ1-5; a weak D match, TRBD1 (5 bases). CDR3 loop: CASSTGGGKGNQPQHF. The DNA for the CDR3 is TGTGCCAGTAGTACCGGGGGGGGTAAGGGCAATCAGCCCCAGCATTTT.